These T cell receptor beta chains were read from a single sample in a study of blood T cells in healthy people across ages. A single record per CDR3 protein comes from TCRdb applying MiXCR to the 5' RACE reads. This sample has 750,000 to 950,000 distinct CDR3 sequences, with 40% to 65% found just once. The sample consisted of blood. The receptors stem from a man aged 80 or over in good health. CDR3s include the opening cysteine and the closing phenylalanine or tryptophan. D genes are given only for firm matches. Size is omitted from some rows. Given values are once, few, many or a class for expanded clones.

CDR3nt,CDR3aa,j_gene,v_gene,d_gene,abundance
TGTGCCAGCAGTCTCCGAGGACAGGGCACCACTGAAGCTTTCTTT,CASSLRGQGTTEAFF,TRBJ1-1,TRBV12-3/TRBV12-4,TRBD1,-
TGCGCCAGCAGCACAGGGGACTTTAACTATGGCTACACCTTC,CASSTGDFNYGYTF,TRBJ1-2,TRBV5-1,TRBD1,-
TGTGCCAGCAGTTACTCGCCGGGGGACAGATACGCGTATTTT,CASSYSPGDRYAYF,TRBJ2-3,TRBV6-2/TRBV6-3,-,-
TGTGCCAGCAGTTACGCTGCCGGGACAGGGAGGGGGCAGTTCTTC,CASSYAAGTGRGQFF,TRBJ2-1,TRBV6-5,TRBD1,-
TGTGCCACCAGTGATTTGCGGGGGACAGGGAAAGAGACCCAGTACTTC,CATSDLRGTGKETQYF,TRBJ2-5,TRBV24-1,TRBD1,-
TGCGCCAGCAGCGAGTACATGGGTCCTGACGGCGGAAAAGAGACCCAGTACTTC,CASSEYMGPDGGKETQYF,TRBJ2-5,TRBV10-1,-,-
TGTGCCAGCTCACCAAGGCCACCCAGGGACAGGGGGCCAGTAGAGCAGTACTTC,CASSPRPPRDRGPVEQYF,TRBJ2-5,TRBV18,TRBD1,-
TGTGCCAGCAGGGGGGGGGGAAAGGGCAATCAGCCCCAGCATTTT,CASRGGGKGNQPQHF,TRBJ1-5,TRBV6-1,-,-
TGTGCCAGCAGTTTTGCGGGGAGTGGAACTTACGAGCAGTACTTC,CASSFAGSGTYEQYF,TRBJ2-7,TRBV28,-,-
TGTGCCAGTAGTATGGGTGTAGCGGGAGGGCCCCGGGATGAGCAGTACTTC,CASSMGVAGGPRDEQYF,TRBJ2-5,TRBV19,TRBD2,-
TGTGCCAGCAAACAGGGTATGGGCACTGAAGCTTTCTTT,CASKQGMGTEAFF,TRBJ1-1,TRBV6-6,-,-
TGCGCCAGCAGCCCGGCTACAGGGGCGGGAGAGACCCAGTACTTC,CASSPATGAGETQYF,TRBJ2-5,TRBV5-1,TRBD1,few
TGTGCCAGCAGCGTACCGAGGGGCCTAAACTATGGCTACACCTTC,CASSVPRGLNYGYTF,TRBJ1-2,TRBV9,-,-
TGTGCCAGCAGTTTATCGGGCGCGAGATCCTACGAGCAGTACTTC,CASSLSGARSYEQYF,TRBJ2-7,TRBV28,-,-
TGTGCCTGGAGACCGGGAGACTTGAACACTGAAGCTTTCTTT,CAWRPGDLNTEAFF,TRBJ1-1,TRBV30,-,-
TGTGCCAGCAGTTCCGGACTAGCGGCCTTTGGGGATACGCAGTATTTT,CASSSGLAAFGDTQYF,TRBJ2-3,TRBV27,TRBD2,-
TGTGCCAGCACTGAACAGGGGATGGAGACCCAGTACTTC,CASTEQGMETQYF,TRBJ2-5,TRBV5-6,TRBD1,once
TGTGCCATCAGCGCGGGACAGGGGAACTATGGCTACACCTTC,CAISAGQGNYGYTF,TRBJ1-2,TRBV10-3,TRBD1,-
TGTGCCAGCAGCGCACAGGGGTGGGGTGAAGCTTTCTTT,CASSAQGWGEAFF,TRBJ1-1,TRBV7-3,TRBD1,-
TGTGCCAGCACGGCAGGGCCCTACGAGCAGTACTTC,CASTAGPYEQYF,TRBJ2-7,TRBV25-1,-,few
TGTGCCAGCAGCCGGACGTTCTATAATTCACCCCTCCACTTT,CASSRTFYNSPLHF,TRBJ1-6,TRBV5-5,-,-
TGTGCCAGGAGTCCGGGACTAGCGGGAGGTAGCTCCTACGAGCAGTACTTC,CARSPGLAGGSSYEQYF,TRBJ2-7,TRBV6-1,TRBD2,-
TGTGCCAGCAGTTTAGCGGGAGGATTTACAGATACGCAGTATTTT,CASSLAGGFTDTQYF,TRBJ2-3,TRBV28,TRBD2,-
TGTGCCAGCGGAGCCACTGAAAAACTGTTTTTT,CASGATEKLFF,TRBJ1-4,TRBV6-6,-,-
TGTGCCACCAGTCCGAATAGCGGGAGGGCCTTGGGATACGCGTATTTT,CATSPNSGRALGYAYF,TRBJ2-3,TRBV24-1,TRBD2,once
TGTGCCAGCAGTTTCTTCGGTTCGCCCCAGCATTTT,CASSFFGSPQHF,TRBJ1-5,TRBV28,-,-
TGTGCCATCAGTGAACCGGGAGGGCACAGAGACGCGTATTTT,CAISEPGGHRDAYF,TRBJ2-3,TRBV10-3,TRBD2,-
TGCAGTGCTAGGAAACTAGCGGGATCATCCTACGAGCAGTACTTC,CSARKLAGSSYEQYF,TRBJ2-7,TRBV20-1,TRBD2,-
TGTGCCAGCAGGACAGTCTACAATGAGCAGTTCTTC,CASRTVYNEQFF,TRBJ2-1,TRBV2,-,-
TGCGCCAGCAGCCTAGAACCCGCCCGGGAGCAGTACTTC,CASSLEPAREQYF,TRBJ2-7,TRBV5-1,-,few
TGTGCCAGCAGCCGGGGACGAACAGCGAATGGCTACACCTTC,CASSRGRTANGYTF,TRBJ1-2,TRBV6-1,-,few
TGCAGCGTTGAAGTCTCAACAGTCTCCTACAATGAGCAGTTCTTC,CSVEVSTVSYNEQFF,TRBJ2-1,TRBV29-1,-,once
TGCGCCAGCAGCTTGGCCGCAGCTCGGGAGACCCAGTACTTC,CASSLAAARETQYF,TRBJ2-5,TRBV5-1,-,many
TGCGCCAGCAGCTTGTGGCAGGGTTCCTACGAGCAGTACTTC,CASSLWQGSYEQYF,TRBJ2-7,TRBV5-1,-,once
TGCAGCGTTGTCGGACAGCTCGGGGGGGAAGCTTTCTTT,CSVVGQLGGEAFF,TRBJ1-1,TRBV29-1,-,-
TGTGCCAGCAGCCAAGATTACAGGGGGCGAGACGAGCAGTACTTC,CASSQDYRGRDEQYF,TRBJ2-7,TRBV14,TRBD1,few
TGTGCCAGCAGCTATGGGACTACCTACGAAGAGCAGTACTTC,CASSYGTTYEEQYF,TRBJ2-4,TRBV12-3/TRBV12-4,TRBD2,-
TGTGCCAGCAGCGTACAGGGAGGGAGCAATCAGCCCCAGCATTTT,CASSVQGGSNQPQHF,TRBJ1-5,TRBV7-2,-,few
TGTGCCAGCAGCGCCCCTTCTCAAGGCAGATACGCGTATTTT,CASSAPSQGRYAYF,TRBJ2-3,TRBV3-1,-,few
TGTGCCAGCAGCTTAGTACGGGCCTCTGGGGCCAACGTCCTGACTTTC,CASSLVRASGANVLTF,TRBJ2-6,TRBV7-2,-,few
TGTGCCAGCAGTGAAATCGAGGGGGAGTACGAGCAGTACTTC,CASSEIEGEYEQYF,TRBJ2-7,TRBV6-1,-,few
TGCAGCGTTGGGCCGACTTCTCTAACCAAAAACATTCAGTACTTC,CSVGPTSLTKNIQYF,TRBJ2-4,TRBV29-1,-,few
TGTGCCAGCAGCTCCGACAGCGCCTATAATTCACCCCTCCACTTT,CASSSDSAYNSPLHF,TRBJ1-6,TRBV3-1,-,-
TGCGCCAGCAGTGGACTAGCGGGGCCTAGCTCCTACGATGAGCAGTTCTTC,CASSGLAGPSSYDEQFF,TRBJ2-1,TRBV5-1,TRBD2,-
TGCGCCAGCAGCCAAGATCCGGGACTAGGGGCCTACAATGAGCAGTTCTTC,CASSQDPGLGAYNEQFF,TRBJ2-1,TRBV4-1,TRBD2,-
TGTGCCAGCAGTTTGGGACAGGGCTATGGCCACACCTTC,CASSLGQGYGHTF,TRBJ1-2,TRBV27,TRBD1,-
TGCAGCGTGGCCCAAACCCACAATGAGCAGTTCTTC,CSVAQTHNEQFF,TRBJ2-1,TRBV29-1,-,-
TGTGCCAGCAGCCAGGATAGGACAGGGCGAAGCGAGCAGTACTTC,CASSQDRTGRSEQYF,TRBJ2-7,TRBV14,TRBD1,few
TGTGCCACCAGGGAAACAGGGGGGGACAGATACGCGTATTTT,CATRETGGDRYAYF,TRBJ2-3,TRBV24-1,-,few
TGCAGCGTTCCAAGGACTAGCGGGGTCTACAATGAGCAGTTCTTC,CSVPRTSGVYNEQFF,TRBJ2-1,TRBV29-1,TRBD2,-
TGTGCCAGCAGTTACCCATCCAGTGGGAGCTACGAGCAGTACTTC,CASSYPSSGSYEQYF,TRBJ2-7,TRBV6-6,-,-
TGCAGCGTTCAAGCGGGAACCTACGGGCAGTACTTC,CSVQAGTYGQYF,TRBJ2-7,TRBV29-1,TRBD2,-
TGCAGTGCTGCCCTTACCGCGAAACCCTCCTACGAGCAGTACTTC,CSAALTAKPSYEQYF,TRBJ2-7,TRBV20-1,-,few
TGTGCCGGCGATGGGGGGGCGGGAGTAGGACGTACCCAGTACTTC,CAGDGGAGVGRTQYF,TRBJ2-7,TRBV6-1,-,-